The T cell receptor beta chain described here comes from a study of T cell responses to AZD1222 COVID-19 vaccine. The table came from immunoSEQ multiplex PCR; TCRdb's copy has only in-frame clones and leaves some out. The sample gives about 140,000 clones, 80% to 95% of which show up once; about 4.1% is in the top ten. This CDR3 contains 15 residues. The germline CDR1 and CDR2 sequences are MNHEY and SMNVEV (reference sequence). V shed 7 bases, J shed 0 bases, and the junction held 5 bases outside the gene matches. Study findings and constraints: Only a handful of AZD1222 recipients were seropositive at baseline. Without day 14 samples, only post-peak T cell repertoires were studied. Clonal diversity may have been underestimated, and the donors were mostly white British, with more females than males.

To note about this clone: No antigen is known for it.

The V gene is TRBV27, the J gene TRBJ2-3; TRBD1 matches at 9 bases. This sequence was found in an adult who received the AZD1222 COVID-19 vaccine. Sequencing was performed on peripheral blood, taken 28 days after the second AZD1222 dose. The CDR3 loop is CASTWTGASTDTQYF. The CDR3 nucleotides are TGTGCCAGCACCTGGACAGGGGCCAGCACAGATACGCAGTATTTT.